Presented here are 26 T cell receptor beta chains from one specimen sequenced in a study of T cell responses to AZD1222 COVID-19 vaccine. Sequenced by immunoSEQ multiplex PCR; TCRdb stores in-frame clones only, minus some. Among fewer than 150,000 clones listed, around 93% were seen once. This material consisted of peripheral blood, taken 28 days after the second AZD1222 dose. The receptors stem from an adult who received the AZD1222 COVID-19 vaccine.

The chain uses TRBV20-1 and TRBJ2-4; no definite D call. V lost 7 bases to trimming and J lost 6 bases, with 10 bases between them. The CDR3 length is 11 residues. The V gene's germline CDR1 is DFQATT and CDR2 SNEGSKA (reference sequence). CDR3: CSVRTSNIQYF. The CDR3 DNA sequence: TGCAGTGTGAGGACCTCAAACATTCAGTACTTC.

This sequence joins TRBV11-2 and TRBJ2-3; D is ambiguous. CDR3 length equals 15 residues. Germline lookup yields CDR1 SGHAT and CDR2 FQNNGV. Trimming pared 1 base from V and 1 base from J, leaving 9 bases between. This CDR3 is CASSLGRRGTDTQYF. In DNA, the CDR3 is TGTGCCAGCAGCTTAGGACGGAGAGGCACAGATACGCAGTATTTT. Using reference TRBV11-2 and TRBJ2-3 for the parts outside the CDR3, the full variable domain is EAGVAQSPRYKIIEKRQSVAFWCNPISGHATLYWYQQILGQGPKLLIQFQNNGVVDDSQLPKDRFSAERLKGVDSTLKIQPAKLEDSAVYLCASSLGRRGTDTQYFGPGTRLTVL.

V and J are TRBV3-1 (or the pseudogene TRBV3-2) and TRBJ2-7, with unresolved D. CDR1 is LGHDT, CDR2 YNNKEL, per germline (reference sequence). CDR3 length: 12 residues. The V gene lost 6 bases and the J gene lost 0 bases, with 6 bases spanning the gap. The CDR3 region is CASSASSYEQYF. CDR3 bases: TGTGCCAGCAGTGCGAGCTCCTACGAGCAGTACTTC.

This clone was counted once. This sequence joins TRBV27 and TRBJ1-6; D possibly corresponds to TRBD1 (6 bases). In germline, CDR1 is MNHEY, CDR2 SMNVEV (reference sequence). This CDR3 region has 14 residues. V lost 3 bases, J lost 9 bases, and 12 bases lay in between. CDR3 bases: TGTGCCAGCAGTTTTTGGGGGGCAGGTTCACCCCTCCACTTT. This codes for CASSFWGAGSPLHF.

The chain uses TRBV19 and TRBJ1-4; possibly TRBD1 for D (5 bases). This CDR3 region has 15 residues. V was shortened by 0 bases and J by 10 bases, with 15 bases between the two germline ends. CDR1 is LNHDA, CDR2 SQIVND, per germline (reference sequence). The CDR3 DNA follows: TGTGCCAGTAGTATAGATGCCGACAGCCTGAGAAAACTGTTTTTT. This sequence encodes CASSIDADSLRKLFF.

The chain links TRBV15 to TRBJ2-7; D might be TRBD1 or TRBD2, each matching 5 bases. The ends were cut back, 5 bases at V and 5 bases at J, with 16 bases in the middle. The CDR3 loop spans 14 amino acids. The germline V gene encodes CDR1 LNHNV and CDR2 YYDKDF (reference sequence). CDR3 residues: CATSRGQGGHEQYF. For the CDR3, the DNA is TGTGCCACCAGCCGCGGGCAGGGTGGTCACGAGCAGTACTTC.

This chain joins TRBV4-2 and TRBJ2-1; D is perhaps TRBD2 (5 bases). CDR3 length equals 13 residues. The germline CDR1 and CDR2 sequences are LGHNA and YNFKEQ. Deletions cut 5 bases from V and 3 bases from J, with 8 bases between. DNA of the CDR3: TGTGCCAGCAGCACCCGGGACTACAATGAGCAGTTCTTC. Amino acid sequence: CASSTRDYNEQFF.

CDR3 in DNA: TGCGCCAGCAGCCAAGGCCCCCGACAGGGAGGAAATTATGGCTACACCTTC. Encoded protein: CASSQGPRQGGNYGYTF. The chain recombines TRBV4-1 with TRBJ1-2; 7 bases are a match to TRBD1. CDR3 size: 17 residues. The V gene end was trimmed by 1 base and the J gene end by 5 bases; junction bases not matched to a gene: 13. CDR1 and CDR2 from the germline V gene are MGHRA and YSYEKL.

The V gene is TRBV5-1, the J gene TRBJ1-3; D unclear. Trimming stripped 2 bases from V and 0 bases from J, with 12 bases between. This CDR3 is built from 16 residues. CDR1 and CDR2 (germline): SGHRS, YFSETQ. CDR3 nucleotides: TGCGCCAGCAGCTTCACGGAGACCAACTCTGGAAACACCATATATTTT. This codes for CASSFTETNSGNTIYF. Together with reference TRBV5-1 and TRBJ1-3, the CDR3 gives the full variable domain: KAGVTQTPRYLIKTRGQQVTLSCSPISGHRSVSWYQQTPGQGLQFLFEYFSETQRNKGNFPGRFSGRQFSNSRSEMNVSTLELGDSALYLCASSFTETNSGNTIYFGEGSWLTVV.

The V gene is TRBV27, the J gene TRBJ1-2; 11 positions match TRBD1. V lost 5 bases, J lost 8 bases, and 10 bases stayed unmatched. There are 15 residues in the CDR3. The germline CDR1 and CDR2 sequences are MNHEY and SMNVEV (reference sequence). CDR3 sequence (DNA): TGTGCCAGCAGTGCGCCGGGACAGGGGGTTGGGGGCTACACCTTC. It translates to CASSAPGQGVGGYTF.

The chain recombines TRBV11-2 with TRBJ2-1, with 8 positions matching TRBD1. With V trimmed by 1 base and J by 9 bases, 11 bases remained unmatched. CDR3 length: 16 residues. Germline V lookup: CDR1 SGHAT, CDR2 FQNNGV. The CDR3 sequence is CASSLAPTQGAFEQFF. The DNA of the CDR3 is TGTGCCAGCAGCTTAGCCCCGACTCAGGGGGCATTTGAGCAGTTCTTC.

Points on this clone: Compared with germline, one end of the junction differs, possibly owing to a read error. The chain has TRBV12-3 or TRBV12-4 and TRBJ1-2; D may be TRBD1 (6 bases). This CDR3 contains 11 residues. The CDR3 nucleotides are TGTGCCAGCACCCTGGGGGACATAGACGACTTC. It encodes CASTLGDIDDF.

The chain has TRBV7-2 and TRBJ1-2, with D perhaps matching TRBD1 (6 bases). Germline V lookup: CDR1 SGHTA, CDR2 FQGNSA. The CDR3 totals 15 residues. The V gene lost 2 bases and the J gene lost 3 bases, with 13 bases spanning the gap. The CDR3 DNA sequence: TGTGCCAGCAGCTTATCGGGGGGCGTTGACTATGGCTACACCTTC. It encodes CASSLSGGVDYGYTF.

In its sample, this clone was seen once. This sequence joins TRBV7-8 and TRBJ1-5; TRBD1 matches 7 bases. J lost 2 bases, V lost 5 bases, and 9 bases had no gene match. Germline V gene lookup returns CDR1 SGHVS and CDR2 FQNEAQ. The CDR3 is made up of 16 amino acids. The CDR3: CASSLTGNRGNQPQHF. The DNA for the CDR3 is TGTGCCAGCAGCCTGACAGGGAATAGGGGCAATCAGCCCCAGCATTTT.

V gene TRBV13 combines with J gene TRBJ2-5, with 7 positions matching TRBD2. CDR3 length: 16 amino acids. CDR1 PRHDT and CDR2 FYEKMQ come from the germline V gene (reference sequence). V was clipped by 0 bases and J by 3 bases; unmatched bases: 7. The CDR3 DNA is TGTGCCAGCAGCTTAGGCCCGGGGGGAAGTGAAGAGACCCAGTACTTC. This codes for CASSLGPGGSEETQYF.

V gene TRBV14 combines with J gene TRBJ2-1; a weak D match, TRBD2 (5 bases). Germline values: CDR1 SGHDN, CDR2 FVKESK. Trimming removed 5 bases at V and 9 bases at J, with 23 bases between. CDR3 length equals 16 residues. In DNA form, the CDR3 reads TGTGCCAGCAGCTACTCGGCTAGCCTGGGTGTCGCTGAGCAGTTCTTC. This translates into CASSYSASLGVAEQFF.

The gene calls are TRBV6-5 and TRBJ1-1, with a tentative D call TRBD1 (5 bases). Trimming shortened V by 4 bases and J by 7 bases, and 19 bases separated the two germline ends. Per the germline V gene, CDR1 is MNHEY and CDR2 is SVGAGI. The length of the CDR3 is 15 residues. The CDR3 nucleotides are TGTGCCAGCAGTTCAAGACAGCAAAGGATGGGTGAAGCTTTCTTT. Translating it yields CASSSRQQRMGEAFF.

CDR3 protein: CASSSWWDTEAFF. The CDR3 DNA follows: TGCGCCAGCAGCTCCTGGTGGGACACTGAAGCTTTCTTT. V and J are TRBV5-1 and TRBJ1-1; unclear D gene. V dropped 3 bases and J dropped 3 bases, with 9 bases sitting between them. Germline V gives CDR1 SGHRS, CDR2 YFSETQ. The CDR3 is made up of 13 amino acids.

This clone was seen only a few times. V gene TRBV2 combines with J gene TRBJ2-2, with unresolved D. V was cut by 2 bases and J by 1 base, with 8 bases left in between. CDR1 and CDR2 from the germline V gene are SNHLY and FYNNEI. This CDR3 is 15 amino acids long. The CDR3 loop reads CASSETELNTGELFF. CDR3 coding DNA: TGTGCCAGCAGTGAAACGGAACTGAACACCGGGGAGCTGTTTTTT.

The chain has TRBV2 and TRBJ1-4; 8 bases line up with TRBD1. This CDR3 is 15 amino acids long. With V trimmed by 6 bases and J by 5 bases, 8 bases remained unmatched. CDR1 and CDR2 (germline): SNHLY, FYNNEI. The CDR3 DNA follows: TGTGCCAGCAGCGACTGGACAGGGCTAAATGAAAAACTGTTTTTT. Translation gives CASSDWTGLNEKLFF. The entire variable domain, with the rest obtained from reference TRBV2 and TRBJ1-4, is as follows: EPEVTQTPSHQVTQMGQEVILRCVPISNHLYFYWYRQILGQKVEFLVSFYNNEISEKSEIFDDQFSVERPDGSNFTLKIRSTKLEDSAMYFCASSDWTGLNEKLFFGSGTQLSVL.

The chain uses TRBV18 and TRBJ1-5; the D is unclear. Germline-derived CDR1 and CDR2 are KGHSH and LQKENI. The CDR3 is 13 residues long. Trimming took 5 bases from V and 1 from J, leaving 6 bases between them. CDR3 sequence reads: CASSEGSNQPQHF. The CDR3, as DNA: TGTGCCAGCTCAGAAGGCAGCAATCAGCCCCAGCATTTT.

The rearrangement uses TRBV10-3 and TRBJ1-5; tentatively, D is TRBD1 (5 bases). CDR1 is ENHRY, CDR2 SYGVKD, per germline. The CDR3 has 12 residues. Trimming removed 3 bases at V and 5 bases at J, with 5 bases between. In nucleotides, the CDR3 is TGTGCCATCAGTGAACAGGATCAGCCCCAGCATTTT. This translates into CAISEQDQPQHF.

This sequence joins TRBV4-1 and TRBJ1-1; D gene ambiguous. The V gene's germline CDR1 is MGHRA and CDR2 YSYEKL. V gave up 4 bases and J gave up 1 base, with 13 bases separating them. This CDR3 contains 15 residues. The chain's CDR3 is CASSPGPSENTEAFF. Written as DNA, the CDR3 is TGCGCCAGCAGCCCTGGTCCAAGCGAGAACACTGAAGCTTTCTTT.

This clone was recorded only once. The V gene is TRBV10-3, the J gene TRBJ2-1, with TRBD1 matching 11 bases. This CDR3 contains 15 residues. Losses at the gene ends were 6 bases for V and 5 bases for J; bases not matched to a gene: 6. Germline V gene sequence: CDR1 ENHRY, CDR2 SYGVKD. The CDR3: CAISPGQGANNEQFF. The CDR3 DNA is TGTGCCATCAGCCCCGGACAGGGGGCGAACAATGAGCAGTTCTTC.

The chain carries TRBV5-4 and TRBJ2-2, with 9 bases fitting TRBD2. The germline V gene encodes CDR1 SGHNT and CDR2 YYREEE (reference sequence). J gave up 1 base and V 9 bases, and 19 bases lay outside the gene matches. The CDR3 covers 19 residues. CDR3 sequence (DNA): TGTGCCACAAGACAGGTAGCGGGAGCTACTGGCTTGAACACCGGGGAGCTGTTTTTT. This codes for CATRQVAGATGLNTGELFF.

The chain links TRBV18 to TRBJ2-1, with 8 nucleotides matching TRBD1. This CDR3 has 16 residues. J gave up 7 bases and V 5 bases, and 13 bases lay outside the gene matches. Germline V gene lookup returns CDR1 KGHSH and CDR2 LQKENI. The CDR3 DNA reads as TGTGCCAGCTCATCTTGGAGCGGACAGGGTCTAAATGAGCAGTTCTTC. It translates to CASSSWSGQGLNEQFF.